Shown below are 18 T cell receptor beta chains from a single sample sequenced in a study of blood T cell repertoires in COVID-19 (dated by TCRdb to between 2020 and 2021). The library was generated by the immunoSEQ multiplex PCR assay. TCRdb holds this immuneACCESS table with in-frame rearrangements only. Some clones are missing; in checked studies, unresolved V genes explain under half, and the rest has no known cause. In this sample the table shows around 220,000 clones, 79% of which occur a single time. Approximately 4% of the sample lies in the top ten. Sequencing was carried out using peripheral blood. The receptors were gathered from a woman aged 40 to 49 with active or convalescent COVID-19.

V gene TRBV5-1 combines with J gene TRBJ2-1; 8 bases align to TRBD2. The V gene end was trimmed by 0 bases and the J gene end by 4 bases; junction bases not matched to a gene: 3. Germline-derived CDR1 and CDR2 are SGHRS and YFSETQ. This CDR3 comprises 15 residues. CDR3 nucleotides: TGCGCCAGCAGCTTGGACAGCGGGGGTTACAATGAGCAGTTCTTC. This translates into CASSLDSGGYNEQFF.

The chain links TRBV4-1 to TRBJ1-2; 8 bases fit TRBD1. The V gene's germline CDR1 is MGHRA and CDR2 YSYEKL. Trimming removed 1 base from V and 7 bases from J; junction bases left unmatched: 11. CDR3 size: 16 residues. The CDR3 loop reads CASSQGSARGPSGYTF. CDR3 DNA: TGCGCCAGCAGCCAAGGTTCGGCCAGGGGGCCTTCTGGCTACACCTTC.

This chain uses TRBV4-1 with TRBJ1-1; TRBD1 matches 7 bases. Germline CDR1 reads MGHRA; CDR2 reads YSYEKL. J gave up 1 base and V 4 bases, and 9 bases lay outside the gene matches. The CDR3 consists of 16 residues. This chain's CDR3 is CASSPNEGARNTEAFF. In DNA, the CDR3 is TGCGCCAGCAGCCCTAATGAGGGGGCAAGGAACACTGAAGCTTTCTTT.

This clone was seen a single time. The J gene is TRBJ1-2, the V gene TRBV18, with D maybe TRBD1 (6 bases). The V gene's germline CDR1 is KGHSH and CDR2 LQKENI. This CDR3 contains 15 residues. V was clipped by 5 bases and J by 6 bases, with 19 bases between them. CDR3 nucleotides: TGTGCCAGCTCAGAATCACAGGGTTTAAAGCATGGCTACACCTTC. This gives the protein CASSESQGLKHGYTF.

The J gene is TRBJ1-2, the V gene TRBV6-5, with unresolved D. The CDR3 is 14 residues long. The V end was cut by 4 bases, the J end by 4 bases, with 13 bases between. Germline values: CDR1 MNHEY, CDR2 SVGAGI. DNA for the CDR3: TGTGCCAGCAGTTCCACAGACTACCTCTATGGCTACACCTTC. This sequence encodes CASSSTDYLYGYTF.

The chain couples TRBV9 to TRBJ1-2; weak D call: TRBD1 (5 bases). The CDR3 sequence is 16 residues long. CDR1 is SGDLS, CDR2 YYNGEE, per germline. The V end lost 0 bases, the J end lost 4 bases, and 16 bases lay between the germline ends. This CDR3 is CASSVESGGEPYGYTF. Here the CDR3 DNA reads TGTGCCAGCAGCGTAGAGTCCGGGGGGGAACCCTATGGCTACACCTTC.

The V gene is TRBV28, the J gene TRBJ1-5; D uncertain. Germline V gives CDR1 MDHEN, CDR2 SYDVKM. Trimming took off 5 bases at V and 7 bases at J, with 15 bases between the two ends. CDR3 size: 14 residues. The CDR3 DNA is TGTGCCAGCAGTAACGGAGGGAGAGGGCAGCCCCAGCATTTT. It is translated as CASSNGGRGQPQHF.

The chain uses TRBV7-2 and TRBJ2-7; TRBD2 matches at 9 bases. The V gene end was trimmed by 4 bases and the J gene end by 0 bases; junction bases not matched to a gene: 1. Germline V lookup: CDR1 SGHTA, CDR2 FQGNSA. CDR3 size: 14 residues. CDR3 sequence reads: CASSWGLASYEQYV. As DNA, the CDR3 is TGTGCCAGCAGCTGGGGACTAGCCTCCTACGAGCAGTACGTC.

The chain combines TRBV5-5 with TRBJ2-2, with 7 positions matching TRBD2. The junction had 2 bases not matched to a gene; V was cut back by 5 bases and J by 7 bases. The CDR3 consists of 12 residues. From germline, CDR1 is SGHKS and CDR2 YYEKEE (reference sequence). As DNA, the CDR3 is TGTGCCAGCAGGCCGGGGGGCGGGGAGCTGTTTTTT. Translated: CASRPGGGELFF.

A remark on this clone: Other DNA sequences of this sample code for an identical CDR3. The V and J genes are TRBV30 and TRBJ1-5; D uncertain. The germline V and J ends were trimmed by 0 bases and 4 bases, with 7 bases remaining between them. CDR3 length: 13 residues. Per the germline V gene, CDR1 is GTSNPN and CDR2 is SVGIG (reference sequence). The CDR3 DNA sequence: TGTGCCTGGAGTGTCCGGGAAAATCAGCCCCAGCATTTT. Translating it yields CAWSVRENQPQHF.

The chain employs TRBV3-1 (or the pseudogene TRBV3-2) and TRBJ2-7; possibly TRBD1 for D (6 bases). This CDR3 spans 12 amino acids. CDR1 is LGHDT and CDR2 is YNNKEL in the germline V gene (reference sequence). Trimming stripped 4 bases from V and 11 bases from J, with 15 bases between. This CDR3 reads CASSPPTGPEYF. CDR3 in DNA: TGTGCCAGCAGCCCCCCGACAGGTCCTGAGTACTTC.

The rearrangement links TRBV7-9 to TRBJ1-1; 9 nucleotides agree with TRBD1. The germline V gene has CDR1 SEHNR and CDR2 FQNEAQ (reference sequence). CDR3 size: 15 residues. V was clipped by 3 bases and J by 1 base; unmatched bases: 3. Here the CDR3 DNA reads TGTGCCAGCAGCTTTGAGGGACAGGGGAACACTGAAGCTTTCTTT. The encoded protein is CASSFEGQGNTEAFF.

The rearrangement joins TRBV6-5 to TRBJ1-1; D perhaps matches TRBD1 (6 bases). Germline CDR1 reads MNHEY; CDR2 reads SVGAGI. The CDR3 totals 13 residues. V lost 7 bases and J 5 bases, leaving 14 bases between the germline ends. The DNA of the CDR3 is TGTGCCAGCACCAGGGGTTTGGAAACTGAAGCTTTCTTT. Amino acids: CASTRGLETEAFF.

The chain couples TRBV5-1 to TRBJ1-4; D perhaps matches TRBD1 (6 bases). V was trimmed by 4 bases and J by 7 bases, leaving 17 bases between them. The CDR3 length is 15 residues. The V gene's germline CDR1 is SGHRS and CDR2 YFSETQ. Here the CDR3 reads CASSANSGDGEKLFF. The CDR3 DNA follows: TGCGCCAGCAGCGCCAACTCAGGGGATGGTGAAAAACTGTTTTTT.

To note about this clone: Other DNA sequences in this sample translate to the same CDR3. The chain joins TRBV12-3 or TRBV12-4 to TRBJ1-2, with TRBD1 matching 10 bases. This CDR3 spans 13 amino acids. Trimming removed 5 bases from V and 5 bases from J; junction bases left unmatched: 2. This CDR3 is CASSLGQGYGYTF. DNA of the CDR3: TGTGCCAGCAGTCTGGGACAGGGGTATGGCTACACCTTC.

V gene TRBV15 combines with J gene TRBJ2-1; TRBD2 aligns across 9 bases. In germline, CDR1 is LNHNV, CDR2 YYDKDF (reference sequence). V was pared by 1 base and J by 3 bases, with 7 bases of the junction left unmatched. The CDR3 extends over 17 amino acids. The chain's CDR3 is CATSRGGGASFYNEQFF. For the CDR3, the DNA is TGTGCCACCAGCAGAGGCGGGGGGGCTTCCTTCTACAATGAGCAGTTCTTC.

The V call is TRBV6-5, the J call TRBJ2-2; 7 nucleotides align to TRBD2. CDR3 length: 14 amino acids. With 8 bases clipped from V and 1 base from J, the junction kept 4 bases outside the gene matches. CDR1 MNHEY and CDR2 SVGAGI come from the germline V gene. CDR3 residues: CASARGENTGELFF. CDR3 DNA: TGTGCCAGCGCCCGGGGGGAGAACACCGGGGAGCTGTTTTTT.

The rearrangement joins TRBV7-3 to TRBJ2-1; 14 positions agree with TRBD2. The CDR3 contains 16 residues. After removal of 5 bases from V and 7 bases from J, the junction contained 7 bases not matched to a gene. The germline CDR1 and CDR2 sequences are SGHTA and FQGTGA. The CDR3: CASSERLAGGLNEQFF. The CDR3 DNA reads TGTGCCAGCAGCGAAAGACTAGCGGGGGGGCTTAATGAGCAGTTCTTC.